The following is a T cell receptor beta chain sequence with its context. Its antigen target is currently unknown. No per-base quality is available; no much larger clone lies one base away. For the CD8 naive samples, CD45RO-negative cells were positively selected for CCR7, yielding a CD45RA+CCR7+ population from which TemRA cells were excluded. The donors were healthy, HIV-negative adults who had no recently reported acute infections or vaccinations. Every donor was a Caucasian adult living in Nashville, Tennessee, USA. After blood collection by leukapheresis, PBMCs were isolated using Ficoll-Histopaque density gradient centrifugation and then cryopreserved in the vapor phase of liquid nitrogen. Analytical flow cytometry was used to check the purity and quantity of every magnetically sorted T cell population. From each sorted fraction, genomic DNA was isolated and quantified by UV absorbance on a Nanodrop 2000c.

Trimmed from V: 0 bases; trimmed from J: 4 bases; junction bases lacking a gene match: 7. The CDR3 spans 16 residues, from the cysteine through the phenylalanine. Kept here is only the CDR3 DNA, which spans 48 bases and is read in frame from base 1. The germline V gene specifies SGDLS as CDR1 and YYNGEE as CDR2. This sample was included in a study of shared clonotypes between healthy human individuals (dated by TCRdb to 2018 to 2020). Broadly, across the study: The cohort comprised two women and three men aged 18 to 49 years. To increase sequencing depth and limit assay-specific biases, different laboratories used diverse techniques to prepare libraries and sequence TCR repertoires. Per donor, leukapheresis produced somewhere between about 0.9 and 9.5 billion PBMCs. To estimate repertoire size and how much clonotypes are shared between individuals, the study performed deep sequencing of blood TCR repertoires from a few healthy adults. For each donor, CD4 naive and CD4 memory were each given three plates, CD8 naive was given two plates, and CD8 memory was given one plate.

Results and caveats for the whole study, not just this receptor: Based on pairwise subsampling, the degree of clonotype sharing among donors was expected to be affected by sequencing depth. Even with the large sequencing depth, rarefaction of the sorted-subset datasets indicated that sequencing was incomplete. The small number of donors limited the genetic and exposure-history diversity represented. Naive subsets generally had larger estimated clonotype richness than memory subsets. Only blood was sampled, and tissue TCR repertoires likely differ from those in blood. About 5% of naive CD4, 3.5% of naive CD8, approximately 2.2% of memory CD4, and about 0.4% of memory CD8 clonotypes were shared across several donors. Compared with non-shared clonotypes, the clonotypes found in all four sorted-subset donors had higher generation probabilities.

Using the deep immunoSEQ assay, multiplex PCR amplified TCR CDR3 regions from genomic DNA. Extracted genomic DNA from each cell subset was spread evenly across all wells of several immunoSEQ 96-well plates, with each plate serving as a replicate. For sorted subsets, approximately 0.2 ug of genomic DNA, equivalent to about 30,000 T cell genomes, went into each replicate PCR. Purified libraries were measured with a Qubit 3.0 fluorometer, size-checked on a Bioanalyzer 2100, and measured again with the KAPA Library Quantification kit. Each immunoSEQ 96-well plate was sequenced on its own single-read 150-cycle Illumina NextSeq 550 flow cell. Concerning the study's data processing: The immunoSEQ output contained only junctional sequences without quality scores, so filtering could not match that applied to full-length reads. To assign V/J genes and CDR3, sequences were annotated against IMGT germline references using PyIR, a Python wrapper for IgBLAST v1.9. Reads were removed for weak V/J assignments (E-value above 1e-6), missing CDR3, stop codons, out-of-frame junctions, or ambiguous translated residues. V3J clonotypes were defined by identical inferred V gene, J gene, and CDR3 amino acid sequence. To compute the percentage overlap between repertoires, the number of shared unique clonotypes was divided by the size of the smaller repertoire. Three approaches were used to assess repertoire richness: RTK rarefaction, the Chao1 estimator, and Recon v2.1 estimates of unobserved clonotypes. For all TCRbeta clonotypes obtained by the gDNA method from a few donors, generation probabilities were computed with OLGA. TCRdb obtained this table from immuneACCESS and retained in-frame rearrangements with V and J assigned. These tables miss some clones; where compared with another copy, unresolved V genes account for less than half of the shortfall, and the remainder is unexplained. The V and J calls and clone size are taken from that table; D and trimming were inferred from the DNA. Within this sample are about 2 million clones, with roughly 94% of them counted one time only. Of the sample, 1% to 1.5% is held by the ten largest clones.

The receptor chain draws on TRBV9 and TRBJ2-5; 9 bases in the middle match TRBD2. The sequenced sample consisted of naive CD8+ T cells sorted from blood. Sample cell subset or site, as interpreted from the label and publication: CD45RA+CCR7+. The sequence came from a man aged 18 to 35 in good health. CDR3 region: CASSVGSGRFGETQYF. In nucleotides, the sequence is TGTGCCAGCAGCGTAGGTAGCGGGAGATTTGGAGAGACCCAGTACTTC.